This T cell receptor beta chain appears in the sequencing data of a study of T cells after yellow fever vaccination. TCRdb ran MiXCR on the 5' RACE reads and lists one entry per CDR3 protein. The sample lists some 500,000 distinct CDR3 sequences; 13% were seen once. The TCR was taken from a man younger than 40 who received the YFV17D yellow fever vaccine. The starting material was PBMCs, obtained on the day of the yellow fever booster vaccination.

CDR3 amino acids: CASRPSGTGGNEQYF. CDR3 DNA: TGTGCCAGCAGGCCTTCCGGGACAGGGGGCAACGAGCAGTACTTC. This chain joins TRBV12-3 or TRBV12-4 and TRBJ2-7, with TRBD1 matching over 12 bases. The CDR3 is 15 amino acids. V lost 6 bases, J lost 5 bases, and 8 bases stayed unmatched.